The clone carrying this T cell receptor (beta chain) was counted ten times or more. This sample stems from a study of CD8+CD57+ T cells in acquired aplastic anemia. At the level of the study: Sorted cells (CD4+ and CD8+) yielded DNA amounts that averaged about 3.4 ug.

CDR3 and TCR beta VDJ profiling relied on genomic DNA as the template. TCRdb re-called the reads with MiXCR, one entry per CDR3 protein. Of 150,000 or so distinct CDR3 sequences in the sample, around 48% were seen once. CD8+CD57+ cell expansion had been shown by flow cytometry in patients chosen for sequencing. Sample: sorted CD4+, CD8+, or CD8+CD57+ T cells (not recorded which) from PBMCs. The TCR was taken from a human donor with aplastic anemia.

This CDR3 is CASSQVRENTEAFF. CDR3 bases: TGTGCCAGCAGCCAAGTCAGAGAGAACACTGAAGCTTTCTTT. The chain has TRBV4-2 and TRBJ1-1; D remains unclear. The CDR3 loop spans 14 amino acids. Per germline, CDR1 LGHNA and CDR2 YNFKEQ. Trimming removed 1 base from V and 1 base from J, with 7 bases in between.